This T cell receptor beta chain was observed in a study of T cell repertoires in ileal Crohn's disease. This clone is large (0.1 to 1%). The time point denotes: neoterminal ileum biopsy at postoperative endoscopy, about 6 months after surgery. Data came from immunoSEQ multiplex PCR; TCRdb stores just in-frame clones and leaves some out. The repertoire includes 4,000 or so clones, just over 70% of them detected once, and 8.3% sits in the top ten. The CDR3 is made up of 12 amino acids. Sequenced material: ileal tissue. The chain employs TRBV21-1 and TRBJ1-1; TRBD1 is the table's D call, not checked against the DNA. TRBV21-1 is a pseudogene segment. The receptor was derived from an adult with Crohn's disease. CDR3 sequence (DNA): TGTGCCAGCACCGTAGACAGGCTTGAAGCTTTCTTT. This encodes CASTVDRLEAFF.